Given below is one T cell receptor (beta chain) in context. Its antigen remains undetermined. There are no base qualities to consult, and no much larger clone falls within one base. The donors were some 36 Caucasian individuals from Russia, aged roughly 6 to 90 years, who were systemically healthy. Each donor gave 8 to 10 milliliters of peripheral blood, drawn into EDTA-treated Vacutainer tubes. Ficoll-Paque density-gradient centrifugation was used to isolate PBMCs, with at least 6.5 million obtained per sample. Total RNA was extracted from PBMCs with Trizol reagent, with at least 6 micrograms obtained per sample. The percentages of naive CD45RAhigh/CD27high T cells were determined by flow cytometry on a PBMC aliquot from every donor. The data originate from a study of blood T cells in healthy people across ages (dated by TCRdb to 2013 to 2016). Background for the entire study: In model experiments, template switching captured about one uniquely barcoded TCR beta cDNA molecule for every two T cells. Using deep sequencing normalized with unique cDNA molecular identifiers, the study measured how TCR beta repertoire diversity changes with age. The donors were divided into four age groups: young (average around 17 years), middle-aged (under 40), aged (around 67) and long-lived (around 87). The study analyzed two additional independent replicas of 1 million unique cDNA reads from the same blood draw for two donors, one aged 18 to 30 and one aged 80 or older.

Study-wide conclusions, independent of this receptor: Because profiling used bulk unsorted PBMCs, naive and antigen-experienced compartments could not be compared conclusively. A strong correlation was found between observed TCR beta diversity and the percentage of naive T cells measured by flow cytometry. Observed TCR beta diversity per million T cells fell roughly linearly with age, and a significant reduction was already apparent by age around 40. Compared with the aged group, the long-lived group had more naive CD4+ T cells, fewer expanded clones and increased TCR diversity, suggesting age selection. Donor CMV infection status was unknown, potentially confounding age-related changes in expanded clonotypes. Estimates of total diversity based on one million sequenced T cells were regarded as lower bounds and as underestimates.

Libraries were made using 5' RACE. Sequencer: Illumina HiSeq 2500. A second PCR of roughly 7 to 11 cycles was performed with a sample-barcoded 5' primer and a J-beta primer mix. A template-switch 5' adaptor carrying 12 random nucleotides introduced a unique molecular identifier onto each TCR beta cDNA molecule. Each sample yielded at least 2.5 million CDR3-containing paired-end reads. The Mint cDNA synthesis kit, primed by a TRBC-specific oligonucleotide, was used to synthesize first-strand cDNA from all RNA. After uracil-DNA glycosylase treatment, a first 18-cycle PCR used universal primers M1SS and BC2_uni_R on all cDNA. On the study's bioinformatics: For normalization, 1 million high-quality reads were randomly selected from each sample, with every read carrying a distinct molecular identifier. Instead of being binned into consensus sequences, reads with shared molecular identifiers were discarded. MiTCR, run with a Q25 quality threshold and the strictest error-elimination algorithm, handled CDR3 identification, clonotype clustering and error correction. A nonparametric unseen species model with Euler transformation was used to estimate a lower bound on total TCR beta diversity. The public reads were quality trimmed at Q25 with fastp and then assembled into clones with MiXCR by TCRdb, keeping productive beta chains. When rows share a CDR3 protein, they turn into one entry using the most common DNA and genes. V and J calls and clone size were set by TCRdb, not the authors. A total of hundreds of thousands of distinct CDR3 sequences appear in this sample, 25% of them only once. The leading ten clones occupy 9.4% of the sample.

These data are also associated with another study on T cells of mothers and their children. As noted in the second study: The donors were nine systemically healthy Caucasian individuals, made up of three mothers and their six children. cDNA synthesis consumed the entire amount of extracted RNA, loaded at 1.5 ug RNA in each 15 ul reaction. Sample barcodes and 2-4 random nucleotides were added via the M1S primer in the second PCR. Over 9.5 million TCR beta CDR3 reads were obtained for each mother, and 2.5 million to 3.5 million reads were obtained for each child. In both related and unrelated pairs, thymic selection shapes the output of TCR recombination in a similar way, with inherited differences having only a minor effect. Normalized repertoire overlap in related mother-child pairs was always slightly higher than in unrelated mother-child pairs, but the difference was never significant. No persistent microchimeric T cell clones were detected, at a sensitivity of approximately 100 clones per million clonotypes. In the study, deep NGS was used to compare the TCR beta repertoires of mothers and children, and features distinguishing related mother-child pairs from unrelated individuals were sought. The mean age was about 38 +/- 4 years for the mothers and roughly 11 +/- 4 years for the children. Libraries were sequenced on Illumina HiSeq 2000 with 100+100 nt paired-end reads after adapter ligation with NEBNext reagents. Mother and child libraries were prepared a month apart and sequenced in separate runs to prevent cross-contamination. Each donor had between roughly 450,000 and 2,300,000 distinct TCR beta clonotypes identified. Naive TCR beta clonotypes were estimated from low-frequency clonotypes matched to each donor's FACS-determined naive share, without sorting.

The TCR comes from a boy aged 5-17 years in good health. The sequenced material came from blood.

The base sequence is TGTGCCAGCAGCTTACCTAGCGGGGGACTCTACGAGCAGTACTTC. Translated, this gives CASSLPSGGLYEQYF. The receptor chain draws on TRBV7-9 and TRBJ2-1; TRBD2 lines up with 10 middle nucleotides. The closer fit of TRBJ2-7 to the DNA end suggests the J call may be wrong. CDR1 and CDR2 (SEHNR, FQNEAQ) derive from the germline V gene (reference sequence). Including the terminal cysteine and phenylalanine, the CDR3 comprises 15 residues. Only the CDR3 DNA stays, 45 bases, in frame from base 1.